Below, one T cell receptor beta chain is given with its context. Its specificity is unknown. These data belong to a study of PD-1 blockade in classical Hodgkin lymphoma. Findings and limits, study-wide: Baseline TCR diversity was reportedly lower in newly diagnosed patients than in healthy donors. It was reported as lower still in relapsed/refractory patients.

Indicated time point: newly diagnosed, previously untreated cHL patient sample. The authors purified CD4+ T cells from thawed PBMCs by magnetic negative selection. Some clones are missing from TCRdb's copy, which holds only in-frame ones; the method was immunoSEQ multiplex PCR. The table lists fewer than 35,000 clones, 88% of them singletons, with 0.95% to 1.5% in the top ten. This sequence originates from a human donor with classical Hodgkin lymphoma. The material sequenced was CD4+ T cells from blood.

The CDR3 loop is CASSLVGLAGGNEQFF. CDR3 DNA sequence: TGTGCCAGCAGCTTAGTAGGTCTAGCGGGAGGAAATGAGCAGTTCTTC. V gene TRBV7-2 combines with J gene TRBJ2-1; 11 bases fit TRBD2. V shed 1 base and J 7 bases; nucleotides not matched to a gene: 6. Germline-derived CDR1 and CDR2 are SGHTA and FQGNSA. CDR3 length: 16 amino acids.